These 10 T cell receptor beta chains originate from one sample sequenced in a study of T cell repertoires in ileal Crohn's disease. Time point here: inflamed ileum from the surgical specimen. Assay used: immunoSEQ multiplex PCR; TCRdb lists only in-frame clones, some missing. The profile shows 4,500 to 7,000 clones, 80% of them singletons. Sequenced: ileal tissue. These receptors all come from an adult with Crohn's disease.

The CDR3 protein is CASSPYRGTGFDNEQFF. The CDR3 region has the DNA TGTGCCAGTAGTCCGTACAGGGGGACAGGGTTCGACAATGAGCAGTTCTTC. The V and J genes are TRBV19 and TRBJ2-1; 9 nucleotides match TRBD1. This CDR3 has 17 amino acids. CDR1 LNHDA and CDR2 SQIVND come from the germline V gene (reference sequence). The junction had 13 bases not matched to a gene; V was cut back by 5 bases and J by 5 bases. Combining the CDR3 with reference TRBV19 and TRBJ2-1 gives the whole variable domain DGGITQSPKYLFRKEGQNVTLSCEQNLNHDAMYWYRQDPGQGLRLIYYSQIVNDFQKGDIAEGYSVSREKKESFPLTVTSAQKNPTAFYLCASSPYRGTGFDNEQFFGPGTRLTVL.

The gene calls are TRBV7-3 and TRBJ2-1, with unresolved D. Germline V gives CDR1 SGHTA, CDR2 FQGTGA. This CDR3 contains 14 residues. Trimming stripped 0 bases from V and 1 base from J, with 4 bases between. The CDR3 nucleotides read TGTGCCAGCAGCTTAACCTCGTCCTACAATGAGCAGTTCTTC. Translation: CASSLTSSYNEQFF.

The rearrangement uses TRBV29-1 and TRBJ1-4, with no clear D. The CDR3 length is 12 residues. V was clipped by 4 bases and J by 2 bases, with 5 bases between them. CDR1 is SQVTM, CDR2 ANQGSEA, per germline. CDR3 coding DNA: TGCAGCGTTGGGCGGACTAATGAAAAACTGTTTTTT. Residues: CSVGRTNEKLFF.

This clone came up a few times. The J gene is TRBJ1-2, the V gene TRBV2; 7 nucleotides line up with TRBD1. With 6 bases clipped from V and 6 bases from J, the junction kept 4 bases outside the gene matches. Germline V gene data show CDR1 as SNHLY and CDR2 as FYNNEI. The CDR3 has 12 residues. CDR3 region: CASRGDRDGYTF. The CDR3 nucleotides are TGTGCCAGCAGGGGGGACAGAGATGGCTACACCTTC.

This clone was observed a few times. V is TRBV6-6 and J is TRBJ1-4; a weak D match, TRBD1 (6 bases). The CDR3 runs to 15 residues. Germline-derived CDR1 and CDR2 are MNHNY and SVGAGI (reference sequence). V shed 4 bases and J shed 2 bases, with 11 bases lying between them. The CDR3 nucleotides read TGTGCCAGCAGTTCCGCCGGACAGACTAATGAAAAACTGTTTTTT. It encodes CASSSAGQTNEKLFF.

This chain joins TRBV12-5 and TRBJ1-1; 7 bases match TRBD1. The CDR3 runs to 13 residues. Germline CDR1 and CDR2: LGHNT and FRNRAP. Germline trimming cut 6 bases from V and 0 bases from J; bases unmatched to any gene: 1. In DNA, the CDR3 is TGTGCTAGTGGAGGACAGGTGAACACTGAAGCTTTCTTT. It encodes CASGGQVNTEAFF.

The chain employs TRBV4-3 and TRBJ1-2; unclear D gene. This CDR3 comprises 13 residues. Germline V CDR1 and CDR2: LGHNA, YSLEER. Trimming cost V 4 bases and J 4 bases, with 10 bases left between them. CDR3 in amino acids: CASSPYMGYGYTF. In DNA, the CDR3 is TGCGCCAGCAGCCCTTATATGGGCTATGGCTACACCTTC.

The chain couples TRBV7-2 to TRBJ2-3; 8 nucleotides line up with TRBD1. The CDR3 runs 14 residues. V was clipped by 3 bases and J by 4 bases; unmatched bases: 3. Germline V lookup: CDR1 SGHTA, CDR2 FQGNSA. The CDR3 sequence is CASSFGQGPDTQYF. The CDR3 DNA reads as TGTGCCAGCAGCTTCGGACAGGGTCCAGATACGCAGTATTTT.

The V gene is TRBV6-6, the J gene TRBJ2-5; TRBD2 agrees at 9 bases. In germline, CDR1 is MNHNY, CDR2 SVGAGI (reference sequence). J gave up 4 bases and V 6 bases, and 9 bases lay outside the gene matches. This CDR3 is built from 15 residues. CDR3: CASRAAGREGETQYF. The CDR3 DNA reads TGTGCCAGCAGAGCGGCGGGGCGGGAGGGAGAGACCCAGTACTTC.

The chain has TRBV6-9 and TRBJ1-2, with D hard to call. This CDR3 is 12 amino acids long. Trimming took off 3 bases at V and 5 bases at J, with 7 bases between the two ends. Germline-derived CDR1 and CDR2 are MNHGY and SVAAGI. CDR3 sequence reads: CASSYDLYGYTF. CDR3 nucleotide sequence: TGTGCCAGCAGTTACGACCTGTATGGCTACACCTTC.